This T cell receptor (beta chain) was identified in a study of blood T cells in healthy people across ages. Notes on the study in general: A strong correlation was found between TCR beta diversity and the percentage of naive T cells. Diversity figures based on one million T cells were deemed too low. Getting older went along with TCR beta diversity per million T cells dropping roughly linearly.

Then a second PCR, running about 6 to 12 cycles, was carried out with a sample-barcoded 5' primer and a J-beta primer mix. TCRdb itself ran the 5' RACE reads through MiXCR, one entry per CDR3 protein. The repertoire includes roughly 1,500,000 distinct CDR3 sequences, roughly 45% of them detected once, and 7.9% sits in the top ten. Germline V CDR1 and CDR2: SGDLS, YYNGEE. The J segment lost 2 bases and the V segment lost 8 bases, leaving 11 bases of the junction unmatched. This CDR3 is built from 17 residues. Total RNA extraction produced at least 5.5 micrograms (per sample) for the study. As regards this clonotype: What it recognizes is unknown.

This TCR came from a woman in her late teens or twenties in good health. This sequence joins TRBV9 and TRBJ2-1; 12 nucleotides align to TRBD2. The sample consisted of blood. DNA for the CDR3: TGTGCCAGACCTCGGACTAGCGGGGCTGGGACCTACAATGAGCAGTTCTTC. Residues: CARPRTSGAGTYNEQFF.